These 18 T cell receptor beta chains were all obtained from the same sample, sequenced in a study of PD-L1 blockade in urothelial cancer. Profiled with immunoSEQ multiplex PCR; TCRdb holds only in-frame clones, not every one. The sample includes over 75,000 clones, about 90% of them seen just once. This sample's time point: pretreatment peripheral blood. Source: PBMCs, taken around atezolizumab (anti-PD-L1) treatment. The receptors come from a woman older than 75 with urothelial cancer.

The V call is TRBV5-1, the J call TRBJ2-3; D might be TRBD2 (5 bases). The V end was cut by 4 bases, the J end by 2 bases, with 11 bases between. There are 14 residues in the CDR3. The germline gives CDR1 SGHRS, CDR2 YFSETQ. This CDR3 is CASSPDLITDTQYF. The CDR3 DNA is TGCGCCAGCAGCCCGGACTTGATCACAGATACGCAGTATTTT.

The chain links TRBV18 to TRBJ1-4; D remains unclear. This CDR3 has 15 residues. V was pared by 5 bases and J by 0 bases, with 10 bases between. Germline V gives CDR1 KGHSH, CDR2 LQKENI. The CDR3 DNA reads TGTGCCAGCTCAAGTGGGCGAACAACTAATGAAAAACTGTTTTTT. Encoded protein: CASSSGRTTNEKLFF.

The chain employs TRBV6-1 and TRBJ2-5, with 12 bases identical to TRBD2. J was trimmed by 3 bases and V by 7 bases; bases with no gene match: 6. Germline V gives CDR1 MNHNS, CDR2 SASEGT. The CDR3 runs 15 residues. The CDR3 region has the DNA TGTGCCAGCACCCCACTAGCGGGAGGAGAAGAGACCCAGTACTTC. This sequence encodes CASTPLAGGEETQYF.

Here the CDR3 reads CASISPYGKPDTQYF. Written as DNA, the CDR3 is TGTGCCAGCATTAGTCCTTACGGGAAGCCAGATACGCAGTATTTT. The chain employs TRBV2 and TRBJ2-3; tentatively, D is TRBD2 (5 bases). The V gene's germline CDR1 is SNHLY and CDR2 FYNNEI. Trimming left V 7 bases short and J 4 bases short, with 18 bases between. CDR3 length equals 15 residues. Drawing the rest from reference TRBV2 and TRBJ2-3, the complete variable domain is EPEVTQTPSHQVTQMGQEVILRCVPISNHLYFYWYRQILGQKVEFLVSFYNNEISEKSEIFDDQFSVERPDGSNFTLKIRSTKLEDSAMYFCASISPYGKPDTQYFGPGTRLTVL.

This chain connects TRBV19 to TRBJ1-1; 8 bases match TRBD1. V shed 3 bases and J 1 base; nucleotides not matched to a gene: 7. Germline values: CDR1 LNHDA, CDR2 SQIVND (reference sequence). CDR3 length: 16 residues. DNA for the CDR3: TGTGCCAGTAGTATCCAGGGGGCAAGTAGGAACACTGAAGCTTTCTTT. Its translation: CASSIQGASRNTEAFF.

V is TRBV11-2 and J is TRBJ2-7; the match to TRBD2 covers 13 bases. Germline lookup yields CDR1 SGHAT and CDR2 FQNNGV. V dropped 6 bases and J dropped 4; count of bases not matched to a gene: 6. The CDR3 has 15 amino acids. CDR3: CASSPRTSGGYEQYF. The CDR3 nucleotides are TGTGCCAGCAGTCCCCGGACTAGCGGGGGTTACGAGCAGTACTTC.

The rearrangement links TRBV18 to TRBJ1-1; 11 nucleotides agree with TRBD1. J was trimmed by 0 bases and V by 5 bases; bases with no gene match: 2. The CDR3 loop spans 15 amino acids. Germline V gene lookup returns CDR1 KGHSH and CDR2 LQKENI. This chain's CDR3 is CASSGQGAMNTEAFF. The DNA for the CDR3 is TGTGCCAGCTCAGGACAGGGGGCTATGAACACTGAAGCTTTCTTT.

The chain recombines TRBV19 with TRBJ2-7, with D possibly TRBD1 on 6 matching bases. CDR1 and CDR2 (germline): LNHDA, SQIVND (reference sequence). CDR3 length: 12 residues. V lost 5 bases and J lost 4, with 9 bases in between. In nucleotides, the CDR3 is TGTGCCAGTAGTGACGACAGGTACGAGCAGTACTTC. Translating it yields CASSDDRYEQYF.

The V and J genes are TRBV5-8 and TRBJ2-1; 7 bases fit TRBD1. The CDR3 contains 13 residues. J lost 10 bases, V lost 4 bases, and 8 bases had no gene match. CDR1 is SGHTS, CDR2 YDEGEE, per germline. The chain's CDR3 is CASSHRQGKEQFF. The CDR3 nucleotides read TGTGCCAGCAGCCACCGACAGGGAAAGGAGCAGTTCTTC.

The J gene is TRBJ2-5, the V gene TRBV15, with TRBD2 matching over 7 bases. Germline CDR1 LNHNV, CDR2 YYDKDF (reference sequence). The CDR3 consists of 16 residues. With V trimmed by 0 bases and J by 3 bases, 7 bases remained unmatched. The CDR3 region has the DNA TGTGCCACCAGCAGAGAATCCGGGGGAGGGAAAGAGACCCAGTACTTC. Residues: CATSRESGGGKETQYF.

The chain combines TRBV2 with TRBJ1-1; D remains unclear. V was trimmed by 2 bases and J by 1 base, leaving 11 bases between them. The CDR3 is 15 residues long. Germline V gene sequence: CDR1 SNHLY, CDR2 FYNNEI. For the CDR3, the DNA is TGTGCCAGCAGTGAAAGAGGCCGGGGGAACACTGAAGCTTTCTTT. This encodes CASSERGRGNTEAFF.

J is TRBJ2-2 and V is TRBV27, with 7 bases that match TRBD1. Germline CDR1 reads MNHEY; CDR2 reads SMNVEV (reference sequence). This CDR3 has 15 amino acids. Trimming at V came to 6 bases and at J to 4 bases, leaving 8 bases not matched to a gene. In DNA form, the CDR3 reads TGTGCCAGCAGGGCGACAGGGTTGGGCACCGGGGAGCTGTTTTTT. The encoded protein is CASRATGLGTGELFF.

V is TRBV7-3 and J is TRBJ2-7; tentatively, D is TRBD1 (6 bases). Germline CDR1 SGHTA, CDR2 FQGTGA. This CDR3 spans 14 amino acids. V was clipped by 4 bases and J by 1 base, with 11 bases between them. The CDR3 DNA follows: TGTGCCAGCAGCTCATTAACAGGGTCCTACGAGCAGTACTTC. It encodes CASSSLTGSYEQYF.

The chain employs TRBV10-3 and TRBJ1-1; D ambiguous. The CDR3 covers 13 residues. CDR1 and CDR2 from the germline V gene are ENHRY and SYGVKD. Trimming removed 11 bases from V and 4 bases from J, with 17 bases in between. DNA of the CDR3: TGTGCCCCCTTGCGGGGTATCGGCACTGAAGCTTTCTTT. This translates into CAPLRGIGTEAFF.

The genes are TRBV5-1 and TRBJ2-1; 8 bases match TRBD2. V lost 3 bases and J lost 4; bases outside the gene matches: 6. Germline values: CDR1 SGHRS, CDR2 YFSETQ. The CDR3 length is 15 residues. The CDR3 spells CASSSLPGGYNEQFF. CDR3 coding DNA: TGCGCCAGCAGCTCTCTGCCGGGAGGGTACAATGAGCAGTTCTTC.

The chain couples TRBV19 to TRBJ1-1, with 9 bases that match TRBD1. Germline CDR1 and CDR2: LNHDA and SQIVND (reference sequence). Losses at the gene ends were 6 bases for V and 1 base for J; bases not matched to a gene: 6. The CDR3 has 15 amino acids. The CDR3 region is CASRRDREPNTEAFF. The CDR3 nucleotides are TGTGCCAGTAGACGGGACAGGGAACCGAACACTGAAGCTTTCTTT.

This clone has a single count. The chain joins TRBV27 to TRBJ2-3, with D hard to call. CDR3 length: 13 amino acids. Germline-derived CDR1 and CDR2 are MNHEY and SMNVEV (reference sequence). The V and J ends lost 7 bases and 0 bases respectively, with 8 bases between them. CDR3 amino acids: CASTTSSTDTQYF. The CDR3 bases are TGTGCCAGCACTACCTCTAGCACAGATACGCAGTATTTT.

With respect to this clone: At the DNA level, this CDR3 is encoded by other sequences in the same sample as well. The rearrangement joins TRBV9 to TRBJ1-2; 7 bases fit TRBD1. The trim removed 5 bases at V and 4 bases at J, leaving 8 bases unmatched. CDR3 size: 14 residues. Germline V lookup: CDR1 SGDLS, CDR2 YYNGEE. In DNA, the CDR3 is TGTGCCAGCAGTGCCTCGGGACAGAGCTATGGCTACACCTTC. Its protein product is CASSASGQSYGYTF.